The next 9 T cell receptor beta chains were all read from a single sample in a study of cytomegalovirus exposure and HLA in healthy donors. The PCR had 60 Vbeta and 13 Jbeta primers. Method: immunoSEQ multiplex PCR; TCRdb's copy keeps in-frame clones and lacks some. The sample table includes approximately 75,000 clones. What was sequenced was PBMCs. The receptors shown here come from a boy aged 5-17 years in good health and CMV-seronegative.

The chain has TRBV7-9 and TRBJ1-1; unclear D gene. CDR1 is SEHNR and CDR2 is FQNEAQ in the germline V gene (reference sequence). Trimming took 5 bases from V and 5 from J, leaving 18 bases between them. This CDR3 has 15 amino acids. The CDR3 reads CASSQVSGRLTEAFF. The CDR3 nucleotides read TGTGCCAGCAGCCAGGTTAGCGGCAGACTAACTGAAGCTTTCTTT.

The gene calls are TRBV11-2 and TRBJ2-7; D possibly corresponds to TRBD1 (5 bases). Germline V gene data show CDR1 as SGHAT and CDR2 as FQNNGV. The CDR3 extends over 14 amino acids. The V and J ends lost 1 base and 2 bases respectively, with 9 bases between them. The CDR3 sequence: CASSLGQFTYEQYF. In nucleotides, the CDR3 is TGTGCCAGCAGCTTAGGACAGTTCACCTACGAGCAGTACTTC.

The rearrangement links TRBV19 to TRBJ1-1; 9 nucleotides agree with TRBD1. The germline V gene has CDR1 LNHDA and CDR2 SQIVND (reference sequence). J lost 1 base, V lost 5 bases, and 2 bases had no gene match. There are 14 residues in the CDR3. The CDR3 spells CASSEGQGNTEAFF. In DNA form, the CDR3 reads TGTGCCAGTAGTGAGGGACAGGGGAACACTGAAGCTTTCTTT.

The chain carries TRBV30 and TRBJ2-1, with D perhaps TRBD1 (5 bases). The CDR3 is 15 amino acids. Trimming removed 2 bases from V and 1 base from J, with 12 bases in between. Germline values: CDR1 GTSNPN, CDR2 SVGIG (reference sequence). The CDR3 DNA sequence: TGTGCCTGGAGTCCTCCAGGGATGTCCTACAATGAGCAGTTCTTC. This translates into CAWSPPGMSYNEQFF.

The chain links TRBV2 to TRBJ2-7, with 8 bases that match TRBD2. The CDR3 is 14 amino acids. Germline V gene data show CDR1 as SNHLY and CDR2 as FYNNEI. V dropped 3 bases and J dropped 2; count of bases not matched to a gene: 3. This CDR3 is CASSDSGVTYEQYF. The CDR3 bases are TGTGCCAGCAGTGATAGCGGGGTCACCTACGAGCAGTACTTC.

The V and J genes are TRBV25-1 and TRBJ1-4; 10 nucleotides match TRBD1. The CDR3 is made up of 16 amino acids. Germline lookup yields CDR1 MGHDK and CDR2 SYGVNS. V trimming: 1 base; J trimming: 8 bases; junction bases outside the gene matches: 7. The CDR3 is CASSESGDRGAEKLFF. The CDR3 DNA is TGTGCCAGCAGTGAATCCGGGGACAGGGGAGCGGAAAAACTGTTTTTT.

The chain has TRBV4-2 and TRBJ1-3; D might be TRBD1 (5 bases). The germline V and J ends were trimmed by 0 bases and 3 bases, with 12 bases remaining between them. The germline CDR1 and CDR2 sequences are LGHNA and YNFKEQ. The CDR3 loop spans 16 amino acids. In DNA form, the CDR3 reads TGTGCCAGCAGCCAAGACAGGGCTTTCAGTGGAAACACCATATATTTT. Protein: CASSQDRAFSGNTIYF.

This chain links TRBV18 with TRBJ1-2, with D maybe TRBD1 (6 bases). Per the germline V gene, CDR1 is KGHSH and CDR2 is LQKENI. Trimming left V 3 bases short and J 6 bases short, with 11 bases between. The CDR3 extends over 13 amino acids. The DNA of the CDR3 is TGTGCCAGCTCACCTTCTTCAGGGGATGGCTACACCTTC. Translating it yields CASSPSSGDGYTF.

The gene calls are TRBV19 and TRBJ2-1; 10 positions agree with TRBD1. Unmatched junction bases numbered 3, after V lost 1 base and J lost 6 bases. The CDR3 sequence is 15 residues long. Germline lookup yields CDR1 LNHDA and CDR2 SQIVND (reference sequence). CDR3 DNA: TGTGCCAGTAGTATAGGGGACAGGGGTACCAATGAGCAGTTCTTC. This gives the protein CASSIGDRGTNEQFF.